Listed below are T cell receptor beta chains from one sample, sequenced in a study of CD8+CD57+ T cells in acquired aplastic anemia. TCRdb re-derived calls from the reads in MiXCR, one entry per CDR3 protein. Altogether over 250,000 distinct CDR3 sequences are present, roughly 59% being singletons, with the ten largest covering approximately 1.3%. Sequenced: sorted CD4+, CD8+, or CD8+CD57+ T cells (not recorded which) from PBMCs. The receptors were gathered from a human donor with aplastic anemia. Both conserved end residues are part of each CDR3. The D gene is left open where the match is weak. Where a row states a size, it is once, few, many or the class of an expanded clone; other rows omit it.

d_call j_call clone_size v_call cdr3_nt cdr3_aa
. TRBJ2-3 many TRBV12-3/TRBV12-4 TGTGCCAGCAGTTCAGCGGATACGCAGTATTTT CASSSADTQYF
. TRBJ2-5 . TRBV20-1 TGCAGTGCTAGAGCGGGGTCTACCCAAGAGACCCAGTACTTC CSARAGSTQETQYF
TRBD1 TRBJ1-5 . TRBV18 TGTGCCAGCTCACCGAATAGGCAGGGGGCTAGCAATCAGCCCCAGCATTTT CASSPNRQGASNQPQHF
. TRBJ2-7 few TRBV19 TGTGCCAGTAGTCCATCCGGGACACGCTACTACGAGCAGTACTTC CASSPSGTRYYEQYF
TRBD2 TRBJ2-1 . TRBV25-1 TGTGCCAGCAGCAAGGGACTAGCGGGGTCCTACAATGAGCAGTTCTTC CASSKGLAGSYNEQFF
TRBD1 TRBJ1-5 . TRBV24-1 TGTGCCACCAGTGATTCCTTTGGGACAGGGCCCAATCAGCCCCAGCATTTT CATSDSFGTGPNQPQHF
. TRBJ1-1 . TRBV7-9 TGTGCCAGCAGCCCCTTTTCCGGGGGATTGAACACTGAAGCTTTCTTT CASSPFSGGLNTEAFF
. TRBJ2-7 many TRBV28 TGTGCCAGCACCCTAATGAGAGACAGCGAGCAGTACTTC CASTLMRDSEQYF
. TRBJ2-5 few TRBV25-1 TGTGCCAGCAGTGAAATGGCCGGCGGAGTTCAAGAGACCCAGTACTTC CASSEMAGGVQETQYF
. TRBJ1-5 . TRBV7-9 TGTGCCAGCAGCTTAGCACAAAGCCAGCCCCAGCATTTT CASSLAQSQPQHF
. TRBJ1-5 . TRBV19 TGTGCCAGTAGTAGGTCGGAGAATCAGCCCCAGCATTTT CASSRSENQPQHF
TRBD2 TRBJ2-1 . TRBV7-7 TGTGCTAGCAGCACCGGGACTAGCGGGAGTGGGGGGGAGCAGTTCTTC CASSTGTSGSGGEQFF
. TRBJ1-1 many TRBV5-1 TGCGCCAGCAGCTCCCAAGAGGGGACGGGATGGGACACTGAAGCTTTCTTT CASSSQEGTGWDTEAFF
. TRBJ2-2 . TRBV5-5 TGTGCCAGCAGCTTGGCTTCCAACACCGGGGAGCTGTTTTTT CASSLASNTGELFF
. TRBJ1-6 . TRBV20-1 TGCAGTGCTAGGGACGGCCTCACCCTCCACTTT CSARDGLTLHF
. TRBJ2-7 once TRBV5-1 TGCGCCAGCAGATCGGGACCGCACGAGTCCTACGAGCAGTACTTC CASRSGPHESYEQYF
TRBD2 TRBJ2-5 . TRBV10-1 TGCGCCAGTCATCAAGCGGGAGGGGATCAAGAGACCCAGTACTTC CASHQAGGDQETQYF
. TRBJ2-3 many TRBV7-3 TGTGCCAGCAGCTTAGCCCCCTGGCGGGTGAGGGGAGATACGCAGTATTTT CASSLAPWRVRGDTQYF
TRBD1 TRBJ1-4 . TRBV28 TGTGCCAGCAGTTTCGCCGGGACAGCGAGTGAAAAACTGTTTTTT CASSFAGTASEKLFF
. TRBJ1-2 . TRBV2 TGTGCCAGCAGTGAGGTCGGACGGCCGCCAAGCGGTGGCTACACCTTC CASSEVGRPPSGGYTF
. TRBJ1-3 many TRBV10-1 TGCGCCAGCAGTGATGACGGCGCTGGAAACACCATATATTTT CASSDDGAGNTIYF
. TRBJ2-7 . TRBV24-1 TGTGCCACTGCTGACAGACCCTACGAGCAGTACTTC CATADRPYEQYF
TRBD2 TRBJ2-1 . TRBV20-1 TGCAGTGCTAGAGCTAGCGGGATGGCCTATGAGCAGTTCTTC CSARASGMAYEQFF
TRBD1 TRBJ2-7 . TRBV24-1 TGTGCCACCAGTGATGTTCGGACAGGGGGAGGCGAGCAGTACTTC CATSDVRTGGGEQYF
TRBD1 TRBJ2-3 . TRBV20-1 TGCAGTGGCGGGACAGGGAGCACAGATACGCAGTATTTT CSGGTGSTDTQYF
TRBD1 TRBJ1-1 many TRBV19 TGTGCCAGTGGGACAGGGAATTATGGCTATGAAGCTTTCTTT CASGTGNYGYEAFF
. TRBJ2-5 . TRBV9 TGTGCCAGCAGCGTAGGAAAGACCCAGTACTTC CASSVGKTQYF
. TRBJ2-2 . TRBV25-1 TGTGCCAGCAGGTCTAGCGAGAGGGCCGGGGAGCTGTTTTTT CASRSSERAGELFF
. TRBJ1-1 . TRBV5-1 TGCGCCAGCAGCCTAATCTACGATACGGAAAAAACTGAAGCTTTCTTT CASSLIYDTEKTEAFF
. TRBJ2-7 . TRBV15 TGTGCCACCAGCAGAGAAGCCACGGTAGGAGGCGAGCAGTACTTC CATSREATVGGEQYF
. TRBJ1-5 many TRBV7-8 TGTGCCAGCAGCCGGCTTAGTTCAGGGATGCGTCAGCCCCAGCATTTT CASSRLSSGMRQPQHF
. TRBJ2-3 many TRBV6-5 TGTGCCAGCAGTTACTTTGGGCTAGGGGGGGATACGCAGTATTTT CASSYFGLGGDTQYF
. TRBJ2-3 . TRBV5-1 TGCGCCAGCAGCTTGGGAGGGGGGCTGGATACGCAGTATTTT CASSLGGGLDTQYF
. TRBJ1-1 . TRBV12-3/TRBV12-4 TGTGCCAGCAGCCTTTGGCCTGAAGCTTTCTTT CASSLWPEAFF
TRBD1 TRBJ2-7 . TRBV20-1 TGCAGTGCTAGAGGCCCGACAGGGAACTACGAGCAGTACTTC CSARGPTGNYEQYF
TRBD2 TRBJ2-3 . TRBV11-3 TGTGCCAGCAGCTTAGGGACTAGCGGGGGGGCCAATGAGCAGTATTTT CASSLGTSGGANEQYF
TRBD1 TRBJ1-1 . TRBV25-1 TGTGCCAGCAGTGAGGGACAGCCGTATGAAGCTTTCTTT CASSEGQPYEAFF
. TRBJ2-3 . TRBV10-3 TGTGCCATGGCAAAAACTAGCACAGATACGCAGTATTTT CAMAKTSTDTQYF
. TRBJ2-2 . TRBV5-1 TGCGCCAGCAGCTTGACGGCCAGTACGAACACCGGGGAGCTGTCTTGG CASSLTASTNTGELSW